This record concerns one TCR beta chain sequence. The CDR3 totals 17 residues. Germline CDR1 and CDR2: KGHSH and LQKENI. The V end lost 3 bases, the J end lost 0 bases, and 15 bases lay between the germline ends. Measured with immunoSEQ multiplex PCR; TCRdb has only the in-frame clones, and not every one. The repertoire includes 200,000 to 250,000 clones, 80% to 90% of them detected once, and approximately 3.4% sits in the top ten. This sample stems from a study of blood T cell repertoires in COVID-19. Study details: T cells, B-cell-depleted T cells, or PBMCs supplied cDNA or gDNA.

The receptor was isolated from a woman in her late teens or twenties in a cohort exposed to, infected with or recovered from COVID-19 (not recorded which). The chain employs TRBV18 and TRBJ2-1; a possible D gene is TRBD2 (5 bases). Sequencing used PBMCs or T cells enriched from blood (not recorded which). The CDR3 sequence: CASSPDEPGSSYNEQFF. In DNA form, the CDR3 reads TGTGCCAGCTCACCTGATGAGCCTGGGAGCTCCTACAATGAGCAGTTCTTC.